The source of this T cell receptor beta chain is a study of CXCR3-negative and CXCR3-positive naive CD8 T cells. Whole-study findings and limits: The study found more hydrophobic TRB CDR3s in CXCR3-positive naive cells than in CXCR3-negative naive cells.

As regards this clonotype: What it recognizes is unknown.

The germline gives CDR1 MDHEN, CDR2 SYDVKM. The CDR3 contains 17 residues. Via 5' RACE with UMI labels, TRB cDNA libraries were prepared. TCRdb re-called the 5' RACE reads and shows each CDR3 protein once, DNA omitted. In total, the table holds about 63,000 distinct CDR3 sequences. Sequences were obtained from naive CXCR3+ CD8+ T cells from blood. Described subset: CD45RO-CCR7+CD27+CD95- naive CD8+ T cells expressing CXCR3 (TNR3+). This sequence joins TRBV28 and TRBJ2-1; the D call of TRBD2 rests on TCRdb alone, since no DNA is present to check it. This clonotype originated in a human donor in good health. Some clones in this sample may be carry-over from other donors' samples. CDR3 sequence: CASSSGSTSGRGNEQFF.